One and the same sample provided the 27 T cell receptor beta chains below, sequenced in a study of OX40 agonist ivuxolimab in advanced cancers. TCRdb's table, derived via immunoSEQ multiplex PCR, lists solely in-frame clones and lacks some. The table lists roughly 46,000 clones, 70% to 85% of them singletons. The starting material was CD4+ or CD8+ T cells sorted from blood, obtained in a trial of the OX40 agonist ivuxolimab. These receptors were taken from an adult with an advanced solid tumor such as melanoma, head and neck, liver or kidney cancer.

This chain uses TRBV6-5 with TRBJ2-1; D gene unclear. There are 14 residues in the CDR3. The V gene's germline CDR1 is MNHEY and CDR2 SVGAGI. V was shortened by 2 bases and J by 9 bases, with 14 bases between the two germline ends. The CDR3 nucleotides are TGTGCCAGCAGTTACGGGCCACCCCGCTTTGAGCAGTTCTTC. It translates to CASSYGPPRFEQFF.

The chain employs TRBV18 and TRBJ1-2; 9 positions match TRBD1. CDR3 length equals 14 residues. Unmatched junction bases numbered 4, after V lost 2 bases and J lost 6 bases. Germline CDR1 reads KGHSH; CDR2 reads LQKENI. The CDR3 region has the DNA TGTGCCAGCTCACCAAGACAGGGGGTGGATGGCTACACCTTC. Amino acid sequence: CASSPRQGVDGYTF.

The chain is built from TRBV5-1 and TRBJ2-5; the D gene is possibly TRBD2 (6 bases). From germline, CDR1 is SGHRS and CDR2 YFSETQ. V dropped 4 bases and J dropped 5 bases, with 15 bases sitting between them. The CDR3 length is 14 residues. Here the CDR3 DNA reads TGCGCCAGCAGCCCTGGACTACCACGGGAGACCCAGTACTTC. Translated, it gives CASSPGLPRETQYF.

The genes are TRBV5-1 and TRBJ1-5, with TRBD1 matching 7 bases. The CDR3 length is 14 residues. CDR1 and CDR2 (germline): SGHRS, YFSETQ. Trimming removed 0 bases from V and 7 bases from J; junction bases left unmatched: 4. The CDR3 region is CASSLEAGGQPQHF. The CDR3 DNA reads TGCGCCAGCAGCTTGGAGGCAGGGGGACAGCCCCAGCATTTT.

This chain links TRBV11-3 with TRBJ1-1; no clear D. Trimming left V 2 bases short and J 1 base short, with 5 bases between. Per the germline V gene, CDR1 is SGHNT and CDR2 is YENEEA. The length of the CDR3 is 13 residues. The CDR3 nucleotides are TGTGCCAGCAGCTTACGGGGGAACACTGAAGCTTTCTTT. Encoded protein: CASSLRGNTEAFF.

The genes are TRBV5-5 and TRBJ2-1; 11 bases match TRBD2. CDR3 length: 15 residues. V shed 5 bases and J 15 bases; nucleotides not matched to a gene: 16. Germline CDR1 reads SGHKS; CDR2 reads YYEKEE (reference sequence). The CDR3 here is CASSTVPGLAATGFF. The DNA for the CDR3 is TGTGCCAGCAGTACTGTTCCGGGACTAGCGGCTACAGGGTTCTTC.

The chain combines TRBV7-8 with TRBJ2-3, with 8 bases fitting TRBD2. This CDR3 contains 15 residues. CDR1 is SGHVS and CDR2 is FQNEAQ in the germline V gene. V lost 4 bases to trimming and J lost 1 base; unmatched junction nucleotides: 4. Written as DNA, the CDR3 is TGTGCCAGCAGCTCACGACTAGCGCGCACAGATACGCAGTATTTT. Protein sequence: CASSSRLARTDTQYF.

This clone was seen a few times. The J gene is TRBJ1-3, the V gene TRBV19; TRBD1 aligns across 7 bases. The CDR3 has 14 residues. CDR1 and CDR2 from the germline V gene are LNHDA and SQIVND (reference sequence). Trimming removed 7 bases from V and 4 bases from J; junction bases left unmatched: 7. CDR3 nucleotide sequence: TGTGCCAGTAACTCCGCGACAGGGGGAAACACCATATATTTT. This encodes CASNSATGGNTIYF. Combining the CDR3 with reference TRBV19 and TRBJ1-3 gives the whole variable domain DGGITQSPKYLFRKEGQNVTLSCEQNLNHDAMYWYRQDPGQGLRLIYYSQIVNDFQKGDIAEGYSVSREKKESFPLTVTSAQKNPTAFYLCASNSATGGNTIYFGEGSWLTVV.

The chain recombines TRBV30 with TRBJ2-1; D is undetermined. The germline V gene has CDR1 GTSNPN and CDR2 SVGIG (reference sequence). Trimming stripped 1 base from V and 4 bases from J, with 8 bases between. CDR3 length: 13 amino acids. The CDR3 protein is CAWSGTTYNEQFF. As DNA, the CDR3 is TGTGCCTGGAGTGGTACTACTTACAATGAGCAGTTCTTC.

Only a few counts were recorded for this clone. In nucleotides, the CDR3 is TGTGCCAGCAGCGCCAGACAGGGAAACACTGAAGCTTTCTTT. This gives the protein CASSARQGNTEAFF. The J gene is TRBJ1-1, the V gene TRBV7-9, with TRBD1 matching over 7 bases. The CDR3 totals 14 residues. V shed 5 bases, J shed 2 bases, and the junction held 5 bases outside the gene matches. CDR1 is SEHNR and CDR2 is FQNEAQ in the germline V gene (reference sequence).

The chain carries TRBV9 and TRBJ2-7; D gene ambiguous. V was cut by 0 bases and J by 2 bases, with 12 bases left in between. This CDR3 spans 15 amino acids. CDR1 is SGDLS, CDR2 YYNGEE, per germline. DNA for the CDR3: TGTGCCAGCAGCGTAGAAGTGGGCGGAACCTACGAGCAGTACTTC. Encoded protein: CASSVEVGGTYEQYF.

The rearrangement joins TRBV7-2 to TRBJ2-7, with 8 bases aligning to TRBD2. V shed 1 base and J 7 bases; nucleotides not matched to a gene: 6. Germline V gives CDR1 SGHTA, CDR2 FQGNSA. The CDR3 sequence is 14 residues long. The DNA of the CDR3 is TGTGCCAGCAGCTTAGGTCCAGCGGGGGAAGAGCAGTACTTC. It translates to CASSLGPAGEEQYF. The entire variable domain, with the rest obtained from reference TRBV7-2 and TRBJ2-7, is as follows: GAGVSQSPSNKVTEKGKDVELRCDPISGHTALYWYRQSLGQGLEFLIYFQGNSAPDKSGLPSDRFSAERTGGSVSTLTIQRTQQEDSAVYLCASSLGPAGEEQYFGPGTRLTVT.

The V call is TRBV7-2, the J call TRBJ1-6; D gene ambiguous. The CDR3 has 14 residues. The V end was cut by 5 bases, the J end by 8 bases, with 13 bases between. Germline lookup yields CDR1 SGHTA and CDR2 FQGNSA. The CDR3 nucleotides are TGTGCCAGCAGCAAACCTTCGGGATATTCACCCCTCCACTTT. It specifies CASSKPSGYSPLHF.

This clone was detected once. This chain uses TRBV29-1 with TRBJ2-7, with a possible D match to TRBD2 (6 bases). V shed 8 bases and J shed 2 bases, with 13 bases lying between them. There are 12 residues in the CDR3. The germline gives CDR1 SQVTM, CDR2 ANQGSEA. CDR3 nucleotide sequence: TGCAGCCCTCAGGGAGGCCCCTACGAGCAGTACTTC. This gives the protein CSPQGGPYEQYF.

V gene TRBV4-2 combines with J gene TRBJ1-1, with D hard to call. Deletions cut 4 bases from V and 3 bases from J, with 9 bases between. Germline V CDR1 and CDR2: LGHNA, YNFKEQ. The CDR3 sequence is 13 residues long. CDR3 DNA: TGTGCCAGCAGCCGGACCCGCGACACTGAAGCTTTCTTT. This codes for CASSRTRDTEAFF.

The V call is TRBV27, the J call TRBJ1-2, with D hard to call. V was trimmed by 2 bases and J by 4 bases, leaving 17 bases between them. The CDR3 is 16 amino acids. Germline-derived CDR1 and CDR2 are MNHEY and SMNVEV (reference sequence). CDR3 region: CASSLEGDWSFYGYTF. In DNA form, the CDR3 reads TGTGCCAGCAGTTTAGAAGGTGATTGGTCTTTCTATGGCTACACCTTC.

This clone was seen more than once but under ten times. The chain combines TRBV4-1 with TRBJ1-1; 7 nucleotides align to TRBD1. Unmatched junction bases numbered 8, after V lost 0 bases and J lost 10 bases. Germline CDR1 is MGHRA and CDR2 is YSYEKL. The CDR3 sequence is 14 residues long. CDR3 protein: CASSQDRTGAAAFF. CDR3 bases: TGCGCCAGCAGCCAAGATCGCACAGGGGCGGCAGCTTTCTTT.

V is TRBV6-5 and J is TRBJ1-2; 7 nucleotides agree with TRBD1. V lost 0 bases, J lost 8 bases, and 12 bases stayed unmatched. The CDR3 is 16 amino acids. Germline V CDR1 and CDR2: MNHEY, SVGAGI. CDR3 amino acids: CASSYSGQQGLGGYTF. In nucleotides, the CDR3 is TGTGCCAGCAGTTACTCGGGCCAACAGGGGTTGGGCGGCTACACCTTC.

CDR3 in DNA: TGTGCCAGCAGTTACGATCGAGGGGTTGAAACAGATACGCAGTATTTT. Translated, it gives CASSYDRGVETDTQYF. This chain links TRBV6-5 with TRBJ2-3; either TRBD1 or TRBD2 may fit D (5 bases each). The germline CDR1 and CDR2 sequences are MNHEY and SVGAGI. Trimming pared 2 bases from V and 3 bases from J, leaving 15 bases between. This CDR3 has 16 amino acids.

In this sample, this clone turned up a few times. This rearrangement joins TRBV7-2 to TRBJ2-7; D remains unclear. Germline V gene lookup returns CDR1 SGHTA and CDR2 FQGNSA. This CDR3 contains 12 residues. Trimming cost V 2 bases and J 6 bases, with 8 bases left between them. The CDR3, as DNA: TGTGCCAGCAGCTTAAGGGTTAGCGAGCAGTACTTC. Translating it yields CASSLRVSEQYF.

The chain couples TRBV11-3 to TRBJ2-1, with 9 bases lining up with TRBD1. The CDR3 contains 17 residues. Germline trimming cut 4 bases from V and 4 bases from J; bases unmatched to any gene: 11. The germline V gene has CDR1 SGHNT and CDR2 YENEEA. The CDR3 DNA is TGTGCCAGCAGCTCAAAACAGGGGGCCGAAGCTTACAATGAGCAGTTCTTC. It is translated as CASSSKQGAEAYNEQFF. Based on the CDR3 plus reference TRBV11-3 and TRBJ2-1, the full variable domain is EAGVVQSPRYKIIEKKQPVAFWCNPISGHNTLYWYLQNLGQGPELLIRYENEEAVDDSQLPKDRFSAERLKGVDSTLKIQPAELGDSAVYLCASSSKQGAEAYNEQFFGPGTRLTVL.

The chain recombines TRBV18 with TRBJ2-2, with TRBD1 matching 7 bases. With V trimmed by 3 bases and J by 5 bases, 9 bases remained unmatched. Per germline, CDR1 KGHSH and CDR2 LQKENI. The CDR3 loop spans 16 amino acids. Here the CDR3 DNA reads TGTGCCAGCTCACCGGGACAGTCATTCTCAACCGGGGAGCTGTTTTTT. This encodes CASSPGQSFSTGELFF.

The chain employs TRBV19 and TRBJ2-1, with D hard to call. Germline V gene data show CDR1 as LNHDA and CDR2 as SQIVND (reference sequence). V was cut by 7 bases and J by 6 bases, with 16 bases left in between. The CDR3 is 14 residues long. For the CDR3, the DNA is TGTGCCAGTAATAGAGAACTAACAAGCAATGAGCAGTTCTTC. Its protein is CASNRELTSNEQFF.

The CDR3 sequence: CASTREETQYF. The CDR3 region has the DNA TGTGCCAGCACAAGGGAAGAGACCCAGTACTTC. J is TRBJ2-5 and V is TRBV18; D not certain. The CDR3 length is 11 residues. Germline values: CDR1 KGHSH, CDR2 LQKENI. The V end lost 8 bases, the J end lost 3 bases, and 7 bases lay between the germline ends. The full variable domain, its missing parts supplied by reference TRBV18 and TRBJ2-5, is NAGVMQNPRHLVRRRGQEARLRCSPMKGHSHVYWYRQLPEEGLKFMVYLQKENIIDESGMPKERFSAEFPKEGPSILRIQQVVRGDSAAYFCASTREETQYFGPGTRLLVL.

This chain links TRBV7-8 with TRBJ2-5; D gene ambiguous. The germline V gene encodes CDR1 SGHVS and CDR2 FQNEAQ. With 5 bases removed from V and 0 bases from J, the gap between germline ends came to 4 bases. This CDR3 comprises 12 residues. In DNA form, the CDR3 reads TGTGCCAGCAGCCGGTACCAAGAGACCCAGTACTTC. Amino acids: CASSRYQETQYF. Full variable domain (rest looked up from reference TRBV7-8 and TRBJ2-5): GAGVSQSPRYKVAKRGQDVALRCDPISGHVSLFWYQQALGQGPEFLTYFQNEAQLDKSGLPSDRFFAERPEGSVSTLKIQRTQQEDSAVYLCASSRYQETQYFGPGTRLLVL.

A single count supports this clone. The V call is TRBV9, the J call TRBJ1-6; the D is unclear. The CDR3 spans 14 residues. Germline CDR1 SGDLS, CDR2 YYNGEE. Trimming left V 3 bases short and J 7 bases short, with 11 bases between. CDR3 DNA sequence: TGTGCCAGCAGCGGCCGGGAAACGAATTCACCCCTCCACTTT. This encodes CASSGRETNSPLHF.

The rearrangement uses TRBV9 and TRBJ1-2, with TRBD1 matching 11 bases. The V gene's germline CDR1 is SGDLS and CDR2 YYNGEE. CDR3 length: 16 amino acids. V trimming: 0 bases; J trimming: 3 bases; junction bases outside the gene matches: 4. The CDR3: CASSVAGQGAYYGYTF. The CDR3 region has the DNA TGTGCCAGCAGCGTAGCTGGACAGGGGGCTTACTATGGCTACACCTTC.